Each of the 9 T cell receptor beta chains below was sequenced from the same sample in a study of cytomegalovirus exposure and HLA in healthy donors (dated by TCRdb to between 2016 and 2019). The library relied on the immunoSEQ multiplex PCR assay. As stored in TCRdb, this immuneACCESS dataset retains in-frame rearrangements with V and J assigned. A fraction of the clones does not appear; measured against another copy, unresolved V genes explain less than half of the discrepancy, and the remainder lacks a known reason. The sample contains roughly 250,000 clones, approximately 90% of them found a single time. Clones ranked in the top ten supply 2.6% of the sample. Sequences were obtained from PBMCs. These receptors were collected from a man younger than 35 in good health and CMV-seronegative.

V and J are TRBV4-1 and TRBJ1-5, with 7 nucleotides matching TRBD1. The CDR3 sequence is 15 residues long. Trimming removed 4 bases from V and 5 bases from J; junction bases left unmatched: 8. Per the germline V gene, CDR1 is MGHRA and CDR2 is YSYEKL. The CDR3 DNA follows: TGCGCCAGCAGCCCCCAGGGGGGTTCGGATCAGCCCCAGCATTTT. Translated: CASSPQGGSDQPQHF.

The chain couples TRBV5-6 to TRBJ2-3; D gene uncertain. V lost 5 bases and J 5 bases, leaving 15 bases between the germline ends. The germline V gene encodes CDR1 SGHDT and CDR2 YYEEEE. This CDR3 region has 14 residues. This CDR3 reads CASSPPAVGDTQYF. The CDR3 DNA reads TGTGCCAGCAGTCCGCCGGCGGTGGGAGATACGCAGTATTTT.

V usage is TRBV6-6 and J usage is TRBJ2-7; D might be TRBD2 (6 bases). The CDR3 loop spans 11 amino acids. CDR1 and CDR2 (germline): MNHNY, SVGAGI (reference sequence). DNA for the CDR3: TGTTCCACCGGGAGATACTACGAGCAGTACTTC. This translates into CSTGRYYEQYF.

Here the CDR3 DNA reads TGTGCCAGCAGCTCCGGACAGCCTTACGAGCAGTACTTC. Translating it yields CASSSGQPYEQYF. The V call is TRBV7-2, the J call TRBJ2-7; D possibly corresponds to TRBD1 (6 bases). CDR3 length: 13 amino acids. V lost 4 bases and J 4 bases, leaving 11 bases between the germline ends. Germline-derived CDR1 and CDR2 are SGHTA and FQGNSA.

This chain connects TRBV7-8 to TRBJ1-2; D is possibly TRBD1 (6 bases). CDR3 length: 16 amino acids. V was trimmed by 1 base and J by 7 bases, leaving 19 bases between them. CDR1 and CDR2 (germline): SGHVS, FQNEAQ. As DNA, the CDR3 is TGTGCCAGCAGCTTAGAGGGGCATACAGGGCGGAGTGGCTACACCTTC. It yields the protein CASSLEGHTGRSGYTF. The complete variable domain, with remaining parts taken from reference TRBV7-8 and TRBJ1-2, reads GAGVSQSPRYKVAKRGQDVALRCDPISGHVSLFWYQQALGQGPEFLTYFQNEAQLDKSGLPSDRFFAERPEGSVSTLKIQRTQQEDSAVYLCASSLEGHTGRSGYTFGSGTRLTVV.

This clone appeared a single time. V usage is TRBV5-1 and J usage is TRBJ2-5, with 12 bases fitting TRBD2. This CDR3 is built from 16 residues. CDR1 is SGHRS, CDR2 YFSETQ, per germline. Losses at the gene ends were 4 bases for V and 2 bases for J; bases not matched to a gene: 6. Written as DNA, the CDR3 is TGCGCCAGCAGCCTACAAGGACTAGCGGGACAAGAGACCCAGTACTTC. As protein: CASSLQGLAGQETQYF.

This clone was seen just once. The J gene is TRBJ1-2, the V gene TRBV10-1; the match to TRBD1 covers 8 bases. Germline-derived CDR1 and CDR2 are WNHNN and SYGVQD (reference sequence). The ends lost 2 bases at V and 4 bases at J; junction bases unmatched: 0. The CDR3 is 13 residues long. The CDR3 coding sequence is TGCGCCAGCAGTGAGGGACAGGGCTATGGCTACACCTTC. Translating gives CASSEGQGYGYTF.

The chain couples TRBV7-9 to TRBJ2-3; no clear D gene. With 3 bases removed from V and 3 bases from J, the gap between germline ends came to 13 bases. Germline V gives CDR1 SEHNR, CDR2 FQNEAQ (reference sequence). The CDR3 runs 15 residues. DNA of the CDR3: TGTGCCAGCAGCTTGGCAGACACCTTTACAGATACGCAGTATTTT. Translating gives CASSLADTFTDTQYF.

The chain links TRBV5-1 to TRBJ2-5, with D hard to call. The V end lost 0 bases, the J end lost 2 bases, and 5 bases lay between the germline ends. The CDR3 totals 13 residues. Germline V gene sequence: CDR1 SGHRS, CDR2 YFSETQ. The CDR3 DNA follows: TGCGCCAGCAGCTTGGGGGCGCAAGAGACCCAGTACTTC. This gives the protein CASSLGAQETQYF.